This TCR beta chain was found in a study of cytomegalovirus exposure and HLA in healthy donors. Study at large: Earlier, approximately 180 million T cells were analyzed, and some 120 million unique TCR beta sequences were found among them. Assignment to the Caucasian-associated ancestry cluster applied to roughly 80% of the roughly 420 genotyped donors. Study-wide findings and caveats: The classifier was said to identify cytomegalovirus status with high specificity and sensitivity. Some TCR beta chains (roughly 160 of them) were listed as cytomegalovirus-associated.

Worth noting for this clone: Its antigen is not identified.

The PCR was carried out with 60 Vbeta primers and 13 Jbeta primers. Repertoires were generated with immunoSEQ multiplex PCR, while TCRdb's copy carries only in-frame clones and drops some. This table has more than 110,000 clones, 70% to 80% appearing once. This receptor was taken from a man between 18 and 29 years old in good health and CMV-seronegative. The specimen was PBMCs.

The DNA of the CDR3 is TGTGCCAGCTCCCAGGGACTAGCGGAACTCTACGAGCAGTACTTC. Its protein is CASSQGLAELYEQYF. V gene TRBV18 combines with J gene TRBJ2-7; 11 nucleotides agree with TRBD2. The CDR3 extends over 15 amino acids. With V trimmed by 6 bases and J by 3 bases, 7 bases remained unmatched. Germline V lookup: CDR1 KGHSH, CDR2 LQKENI.